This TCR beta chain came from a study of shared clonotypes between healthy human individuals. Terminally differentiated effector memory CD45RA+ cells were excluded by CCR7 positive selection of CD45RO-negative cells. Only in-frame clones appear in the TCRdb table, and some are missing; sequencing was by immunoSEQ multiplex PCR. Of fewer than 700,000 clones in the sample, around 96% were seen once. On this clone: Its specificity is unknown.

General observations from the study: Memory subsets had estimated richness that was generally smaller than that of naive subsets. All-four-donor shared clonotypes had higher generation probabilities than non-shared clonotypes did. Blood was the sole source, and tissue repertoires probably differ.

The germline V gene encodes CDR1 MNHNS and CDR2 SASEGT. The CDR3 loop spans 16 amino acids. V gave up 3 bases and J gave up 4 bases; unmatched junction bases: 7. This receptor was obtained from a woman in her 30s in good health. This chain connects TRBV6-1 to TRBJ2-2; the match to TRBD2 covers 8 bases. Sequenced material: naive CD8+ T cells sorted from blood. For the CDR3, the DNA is TGTGCCAGCAGTGATTACTTAGCGGGATCCACCGGGGAGCTGTTTTTT. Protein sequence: CASSDYLAGSTGELFF.